This TCR beta chain was captured by sequencing in a study of blood T cells in healthy people across ages. In regard to this clonotype: A single base separates this from a much larger clone, so it may be a read error.

The germline gives CDR1 DFQATT, CDR2 SNEGSKA (reference sequence). CDR3 size: 13 residues. Primers used in a second PCR of roughly 6 to 11 cycles were a sample-barcoded 5' primer and a J-beta primer mix. Every sample produced at least 2.5 million CDR3-containing paired-end reads. TCRdb redid the calling of the 5' RACE reads with MiXCR, one entry per CDR3 protein. Among 650,000 to 1,000,000 distinct CDR3 sequences listed, 35% to 40% were seen once. Material for sequencing was blood. V is TRBV20-1 and J is TRBJ2-5; possible D gene TRBD2, 5 bases. The receptor was derived from a young man in good health. The CDR3 protein is CRAPLVPQETQYF. In DNA form, the CDR3 reads TGCAGGGCTCCACTAGTCCCACAAGAGACCCAGTACTTC.